This T cell receptor (beta chain) was found in a study of T cell repertoires in cytomegalovirus infection. As for the study in general: CMV epitopes that were recently identified and HLA-C-restricted were used alongside well-studied HLA-B-restricted ones. In public TCR beta signatures, there were indications of both CMV infection and matching HLA type.

For this clonotype: Its antigen remains unidentified.

Each CDR3 protein gets one entry after TCRdb re-called the reads with MiXCR. The data show about 920,000 distinct CDR3 sequences, roughly 30% seen once. General observations from the study: CMV-specific TCR beta clonotypes restricted by HLA-C dominated the ex vivo response. Summed frequency of public TCR beta families distinguished CMV carriers with the relevant HLA.

With V trimmed by 3 bases and J by 4 bases, 4 bases remained unmatched. CDR1 SGHRS and CDR2 YFSETQ come from the germline V gene. The CDR3 consists of 14 residues. The sequence came from a human donor in good health (CMV status not recorded). Some clones in this sample may be carry-over from other donors' samples. The chain links TRBV5-1 to TRBJ2-1, with 7 positions matching TRBD1. The material was cultured CD8+ T cells from PBMCs, obtained from culture after CMV antigen stimulation. CDR3 loop: CASSYRGVYNEQFF. CDR3 bases: TGCGCCAGCAGCTACAGGGGCGTTTACAATGAGCAGTTCTTC. The variable domain in full, with the rest retrieved from reference TRBV5-1 and TRBJ2-1, is KAGVTQTPRYLIKTRGQQVTLSCSPISGHRSVSWYQQTPGQGLQFLFEYFSETQRNKGNFPGRFSGRQFSNSRSEMNVSTLELGDSALYLCASSYRGVYNEQFFGPGTRLTVL.